Each of the 3 T cell receptor beta chains below was sequenced from the same sample in a study of blood T cell repertoires in COVID-19. Produced via immunoSEQ multiplex PCR; TCRdb's table is partial and in-frame only. Counted here are about 130,000 clones, more than 85% occurring once; the ten biggest clones make up roughly 18%. The sequenced sample was peripheral blood. Receptor source: a man aged 45-65 years with active or convalescent COVID-19.

The V call is TRBV7-6, the J call TRBJ1-3; D possibly corresponds to TRBD1 (5 bases). Per the germline V gene, CDR1 is SGHVS and CDR2 is FNYEAQ. The CDR3 has 16 residues. Trimming left V 0 bases short and J 3 bases short, with 12 bases between. The CDR3 DNA reads as TGTGCCAGCAGCTTAGCCTCTGGGGCGGATGGAAACACCATATATTTT. Protein product: CASSLASGADGNTIYF.

V and J are TRBV19 and TRBJ2-1, with TRBD2 identical over 12 bases. The length of the CDR3 is 16 residues. V was pared by 5 bases and J by 5 bases, with 7 bases of the junction left unmatched. Germline values: CDR1 LNHDA, CDR2 SQIVND (reference sequence). The CDR3 is CASSPRRLAGDNEQFF. The CDR3 DNA reads TGTGCCAGTAGTCCACGACGACTAGCGGGGGACAATGAGCAGTTCTTC.

This chain joins TRBV7-6 and TRBJ2-2, with TRBD2 matching 12 bases. From germline, CDR1 is SGHVS and CDR2 FNYEAQ. The CDR3 consists of 18 residues. V lost 0 bases and J lost 4; bases outside the gene matches: 6. The CDR3 DNA is TGTGCCAGCAGCTTAGCACCAACTAGCGGGGGGCGCACCGGGGAGCTGTTTTTT. Translating it yields CASSLAPTSGGRTGELFF.